The entry that follows covers one T cell receptor beta chain sequence. These data are taken from a study of OX40 agonist ivuxolimab in advanced cancers. With 0 bases clipped from V and 5 bases from J, the junction kept 6 bases outside the gene matches. This CDR3 has 15 amino acids. Germline V gene lookup returns CDR1 LNHNV and CDR2 YYDKDF (reference sequence). Data came from immunoSEQ multiplex PCR; TCRdb stores just in-frame clones and leaves some out. Found here are 25,000 to 30,000 clones, 86% of them singletons; the top ten hold around 28%. This clonotype was obtained from an adult with an advanced solid tumor such as melanoma, head and neck, liver or kidney cancer. The chain carries TRBV15 and TRBJ2-5; 7 positions match TRBD1. The sequencing here drew on CD4+ or CD8+ T cells sorted from blood, taken in a trial of the OX40 agonist ivuxolimab. CDR3 bases: TGTGCCACCAGCAGAGAAAGGACAGGTGCGGAGACCCAGTACTTC. This gives the protein CATSRERTGAETQYF.